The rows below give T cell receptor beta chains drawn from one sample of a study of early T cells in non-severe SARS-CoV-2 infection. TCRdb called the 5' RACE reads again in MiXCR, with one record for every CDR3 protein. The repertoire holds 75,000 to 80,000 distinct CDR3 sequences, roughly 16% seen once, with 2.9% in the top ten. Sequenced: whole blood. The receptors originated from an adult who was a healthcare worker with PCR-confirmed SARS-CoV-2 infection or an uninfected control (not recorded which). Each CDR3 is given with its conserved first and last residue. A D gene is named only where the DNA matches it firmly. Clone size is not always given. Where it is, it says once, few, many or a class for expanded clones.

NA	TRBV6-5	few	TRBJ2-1	CASSYSGGKVGYNEQFF	TGTGCCAGCAGTTACTCGGGCGGGAAGGTGGGTTACAATGAGCAGTTCTTC
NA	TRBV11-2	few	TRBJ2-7	CASSSSTVTYEQYF	TGTGCCAGCAGCTCATCGACAGTTACCTACGAGCAGTACTTC
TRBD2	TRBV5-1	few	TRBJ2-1	CASSRTSGVLTYNEQFF	TGCGCCAGCAGCAGGACTAGCGGGGTCCTCACCTACAATGAGCAGTTCTTC
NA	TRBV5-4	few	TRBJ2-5	CASSFVGGAGRVTETQYF	TGTGCCAGCAGCTTTGTAGGGGGAGCTGGCCGTGTTACGGAGACCCAGTACTTC
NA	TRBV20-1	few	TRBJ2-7	CSAPSLGPYEQYF	TGCAGTGCTCCGAGTCTAGGGCCCTACGAGCAGTACTTC
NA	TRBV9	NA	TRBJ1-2	CASSSQIPYGYTF	TGTGCCAGCAGCTCCCAGATCCCCTATGGCTACACCTTC
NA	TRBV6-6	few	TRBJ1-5	CASSYSNSQPQHF	TGTGCCAGCAGTTACTCGAATAGTCAGCCCCAGCATTTT
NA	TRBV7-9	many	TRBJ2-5	CASSHRDGQETQYF	TGTGCCAGCAGCCACCGGGACGGACAAGAGACCCAGTACTTC
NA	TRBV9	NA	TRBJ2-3	CASSYTTLPSTDTQYF	TGTGCCAGCAGCTACACGACCCTCCCTAGCACAGATACGCAGTATTTT
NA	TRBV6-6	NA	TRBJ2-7	CASKVGPNLEQYF	TGTGCCAGCAAGGTGGGGCCCAATCTCGAGCAGTACTTC
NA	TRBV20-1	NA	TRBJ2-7	CSARDAYEQYF	TGCAGTGCTAGGGACGCTTACGAGCAGTACTTC
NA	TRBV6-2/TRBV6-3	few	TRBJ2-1	CASSYSVGDSNEQFF	TGTGCCAGCAGTTACTCGGTGGGTGACAGCAATGAGCAGTTCTTC
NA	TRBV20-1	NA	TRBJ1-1	CSARKDMNTEAFF	TGCAGTGCTAGAAAGGACATGAACACTGAAGCTTTCTTT
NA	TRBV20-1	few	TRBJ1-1	CSASDHRRNTEAFF	TGCAGTGCTAGTGATCACAGGCGGAACACTGAAGCTTTCTTT
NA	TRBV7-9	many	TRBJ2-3	CASSLVGPISQYF	TGTGCCAGCAGCTTAGTGGGTCCTATATCGCAGTATTTT
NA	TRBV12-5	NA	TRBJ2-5	CASGLGTAEETQYF	TGTGCTAGTGGTTTGGGGACAGCGGAAGAGACCCAGTACTTC
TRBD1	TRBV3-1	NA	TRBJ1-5	CASSQNTGGLNQPQHF	TGTGCCAGCAGCCAAAATACAGGGGGCCTGAATCAGCCCCAGCATTTT
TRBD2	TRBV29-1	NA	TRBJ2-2	CSVAGDPPSGNTGELFF	TGCAGCGTTGCGGGGGACCCCCCTAGCGGTAACACCGGGGAGCTGTTTTTT
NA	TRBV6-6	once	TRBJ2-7	CASTPWREVYEQYF	TGTGCTAGCACCCCGTGGAGGGAGGTATACGAGCAGTACTTC
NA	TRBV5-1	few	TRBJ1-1	CASSPLLGNTEAFF	TGCGCCAGCAGCCCCTTACTAGGGAACACTGAAGCTTTCTTT
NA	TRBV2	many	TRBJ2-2	CASRADTGELFF	TGTGCCAGCAGGGCGGACACCGGGGAGCTGTTTTTT
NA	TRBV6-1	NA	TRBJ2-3	CASKITDTQYF	TGTGCCAGCAAGATCACAGATACGCAGTATTTT
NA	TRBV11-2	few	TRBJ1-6	CASSTTDYNSPLHF	TGTGCCAGCAGCACGACCGATTATAATTCACCCCTCCACTTT
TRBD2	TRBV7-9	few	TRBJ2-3	CASSLGLAGLDTQYF	TGTGCCAGCAGCTTGGGACTAGCGGGCCTAGATACGCAGTATTTT
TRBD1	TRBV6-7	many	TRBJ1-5	CASSAWDRGVGNQPQHF	TGTGCCAGCAGTGCCTGGGACAGGGGAGTGGGCAATCAGCCCCAGCATTTT
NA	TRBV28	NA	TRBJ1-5	CASRRTARWPQHF	TGTGCCAGCAGGAGGACGGCCCGATGGCCCCAGCATTTT
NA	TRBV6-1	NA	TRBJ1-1	CASSGAGRNEAFF	TGTGCCAGCAGTGGAGCCGGTAGAAATGAAGCTTTCTTT
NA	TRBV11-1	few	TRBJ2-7	CASRTQGGEQYF	TGTGCCAGCAGGACTCAGGGCGGAGAGCAGTACTTC
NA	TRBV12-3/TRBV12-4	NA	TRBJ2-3	CASRTSGGSTDTQYF	TGTGCCAGCAGAACGAGCGGCGGGAGCACAGATACGCAGTATTTT
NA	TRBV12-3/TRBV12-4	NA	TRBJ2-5	CASSRGAGLRETQYF	TGTGCCAGCAGTCGGGGGGCGGGGCTCCGAGAGACCCAGTACTTC
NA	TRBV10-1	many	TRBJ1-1	CASSESPLRVSTEAFF	TGCGCCAGCAGTGAATCGCCTCTCAGGGTTTCCACTGAAGCTTTCTTT
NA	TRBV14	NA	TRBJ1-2	CASSQEGPKIRGGRDGYTF	TGTGCCAGCAGCCAAGAAGGACCGAAGATCCGCGGAGGGAGGGATGGCTACACCTTC
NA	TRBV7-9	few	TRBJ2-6	CASSRQGSGANVLTF	TGTGCCAGCAGCCGTCAGGGGTCCGGGGCCAACGTCCTGACTTTC
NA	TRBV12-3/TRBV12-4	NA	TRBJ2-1	CASSPTRLVGLGNEQFF	TGTGCCAGCAGTCCCACCAGACTAGTTGGTTTGGGGAATGAGCAGTTCTTC
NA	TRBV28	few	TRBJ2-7	CASTSEEASYEQYF	TGTGCCAGCACCTCGGAGGAAGCCTCCTACGAGCAGTACTTC
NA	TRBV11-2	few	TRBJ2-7	CASSPPHRGITYEQYF	TGTGCCAGCAGCCCCCCCCACCGGGGTATAACCTACGAGCAGTACTTC
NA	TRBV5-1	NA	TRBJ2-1	CASSLKNNEQFF	TGCGCCAGCAGCTTGAAAAACAATGAGCAGTTCTTC
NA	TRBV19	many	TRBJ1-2	CASRSVGASGGYTF	TGTGCCAGTAGATCCGTGGGGGCTTCTGGTGGCTACACCTTC
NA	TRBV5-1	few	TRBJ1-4	CASSPDGGYEKLFF	TGCGCCAGCAGCCCCGATGGGGGGTATGAAAAACTGTTTTTT
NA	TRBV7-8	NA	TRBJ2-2	CASSLAIMWQGVGTGELFF	TGTGCCAGCAGCTTAGCGATTATGTGGCAGGGAGTGGGTACCGGGGAGCTGTTTTTT
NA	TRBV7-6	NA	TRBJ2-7	CASSPRESYEQYF	TGTGCCAGCAGTCCCAGGGAATCCTACGAGCAGTACTTC
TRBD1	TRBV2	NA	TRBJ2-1	CASSPEGGPYNEQFF	TGTGCCAGCAGTCCCGAAGGGGGCCCCTACAATGAGCAGTTCTTC
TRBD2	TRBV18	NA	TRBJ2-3	CASSPSSGGTDTQYF	TGTGCCAGCTCACCTAGTAGCGGGGGAACAGATACGCAGTATTTT
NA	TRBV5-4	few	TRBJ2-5	CASSSRKVAGAGSETQYF	TGTGCCAGCAGCTCCCGGAAGGTCGCGGGCGCAGGCTCAGAGACCCAGTACTTC
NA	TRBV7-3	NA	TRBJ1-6	CASSFQGPPYNSPLHF	TGTGCCAGCAGCTTTCAGGGCCCTCCATATAATTCACCCCTCCACTTT
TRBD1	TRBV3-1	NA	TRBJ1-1	CASSQGTGGSVFF	TGTGCCAGCAGCCAAGGGACAGGGGGCTCGGTTTTCTTT
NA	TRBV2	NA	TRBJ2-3	CASNVVWGTDTQYF	TGTGCCAGCAATGTGGTTTGGGGCACAGATACGCAGTATTTT
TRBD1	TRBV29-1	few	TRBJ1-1	CSVAGGPNTEAFF	TGCAGCGTTGCAGGGGGCCCCAACACTGAAGCTTTCTTT
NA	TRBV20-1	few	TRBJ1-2	CSASYGIYGGYTF	TGCAGTGCTAGTTACGGGATTTACGGTGGCTACACCTTC
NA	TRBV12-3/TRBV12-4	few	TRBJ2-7	CASSFGQGLSYEQYF	TGTGCCAGCAGTTTCGGGCAGGGATTATCCTACGAGCAGTACTTC
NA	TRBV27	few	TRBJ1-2	CASSLSSRFDGYTF	TGTGCCAGCAGTTTATCGAGTCGGTTCGATGGCTACACCTTC
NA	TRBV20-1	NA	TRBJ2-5	CSARLGGAQETQYF	TGCAGTGCTAGATTGGGGGGGGCGCAAGAGACCCAGTACTTC
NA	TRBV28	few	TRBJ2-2	CASNVDTGELFF	TGTGCCAGCAATGTGGATACCGGGGAGCTGTTTTTT
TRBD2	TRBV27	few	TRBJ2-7	CASSSYLGGGRPYEQYF	TGTGCCAGCAGTTCCTATCTAGGCGGGGGGCGTCCCTACGAGCAGTACTTC
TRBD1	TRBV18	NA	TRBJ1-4	CASSPLGTDEKLFF	TGTGCCAGCTCACCACTAGGGACAGATGAAAAACTGTTTTTT
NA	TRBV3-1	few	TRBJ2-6	CASSQERGAVFSGANVLTF	TGTGCCAGCAGCCAAGAACGGGGGGCCGTGTTCTCTGGGGCCAACGTCCTGACTTTC
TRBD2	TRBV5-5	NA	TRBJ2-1	CASSLSGLSYNEQFF	TGTGCCAGCAGCCTTAGCGGGCTCTCCTACAATGAGCAGTTCTTC
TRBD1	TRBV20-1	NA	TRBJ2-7	CSARTGSSYEQYF	TGCAGTGCTCGGACAGGGAGCTCCTACGAGCAGTACTTC
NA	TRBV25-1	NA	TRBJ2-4	CASSDPLYGGSAGNIQYF	TGTGCCAGCAGTGACCCCCTCTACGGAGGCAGCGCGGGTAACATTCAGTACTTC
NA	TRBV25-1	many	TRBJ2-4	CATSRDTGNIQYF	TGTGCCACCTCCCGGGACACGGGGAACATTCAGTACTTC